The rows below give T cell receptor beta chains drawn from one sample of a study of blood T cells in healthy people across ages. TCRdb used MiXCR to reprocess the 5' RACE reads, holding one entry per CDR3 protein. The table includes under 1,100,000 distinct CDR3 sequences, roughly a quarter detected once. These data were likewise used in another study, on T cells of mothers and their children.

Sequencing was carried out using blood. The receptors derive from a girl aged 2-15 years in good health. Each CDR3 is given with its conserved first and last residue. D genes are given only for firm matches. Clone sizes are given selectively: once, few, many, or a class where the clone is expanded.

>NA|TRBV21-1|NA|TRBJ2-5
TGTGCCAGCAGCAAAGTTGGGCATACCCAAGAGACCCAGTACTTC
CASSKVGHTQETQYF
>NA|TRBV4-3|NA|TRBJ2-7
TGCGCCAGCAGCCAAGAATTAAGCGCTAACTCCTACGAGCAGTACTTC
CASSQELSANSYEQYF
>TRBD2|TRBV4-1|NA|TRBJ2-1
TGCGCCAGCAGCCAAGTGTATCGGACTAGCGGGAATGATGAGCAGTTCTTC
CASSQVYRTSGNDEQFF
>NA|TRBV27|NA|TRBJ2-6
TGTGCCAGCAGTCGAACCATAGGGTCCGGGGCCAACGTCCTGACTTTC
CASSRTIGSGANVLTF
>NA|TRBV7-9|NA|TRBJ1-1
TGTGCCAGCAGCCCATGGGACGGAAAACACACTGAAGCTTTCTTT
CASSPWDGKHTEAFF
>NA|TRBV20-1|NA|TRBJ2-1
TGCAGTGCCGCCGGGACCTTCTCCTACAATGAGCAGTTCTTC
CSAAGTFSYNEQFF
>TRBD2|TRBV29-1|NA|TRBJ2-7
TGCAGCGCCGGGACTAGCAGCGACGAGCAGTACTTC
CSAGTSSDEQYF
>NA|TRBV29-1|NA|TRBJ2-7
TGCAGCGGTACGGGAAGGGGGAACTACGAGCAGTACTTC
CSGTGRGNYEQYF
>NA|TRBV10-3|NA|TRBJ2-3
TGTGCCATCAGTGAGTCGATAGATACGCAGTATTTT
CAISESIDTQYF
>NA|TRBV27|once|TRBJ2-7
TGTGCCAGCAGACCACCGGGCCTCGGGTACTACGAGCAGTACTTC
CASRPPGLGYYEQYF
>NA|TRBV24-1|few|TRBJ2-5
TGTGCCACCAGTGACCGGGACTTCCCAACTCAGGAGACCCAGTACTTC
CATSDRDFPTQETQYF
>NA|TRBV9|few|TRBJ2-1
TGTGCCAGCAGCGAACTAGTATTGCAGTCTGAGCAGTTCTTC
CASSELVLQSEQFF
>TRBD1|TRBV6-2/TRBV6-3|NA|TRBJ2-7
TGTGCCAGCAGTTACTTCGGACAGGGTGGCGACGAGCAGTACTTC
CASSYFGQGGDEQYF
>NA|TRBV5-1|NA|TRBJ2-1
TGCGCCAGCAGCTTGGAGAGGGCCGATGAGCAGTTCTTC
CASSLERADEQFF
>NA|TRBV5-1|NA|TRBJ2-4
TGCGCCAGCAGCCCCCGGCAGATGAAAAACATTCAGTACTTC
CASSPRQMKNIQYF